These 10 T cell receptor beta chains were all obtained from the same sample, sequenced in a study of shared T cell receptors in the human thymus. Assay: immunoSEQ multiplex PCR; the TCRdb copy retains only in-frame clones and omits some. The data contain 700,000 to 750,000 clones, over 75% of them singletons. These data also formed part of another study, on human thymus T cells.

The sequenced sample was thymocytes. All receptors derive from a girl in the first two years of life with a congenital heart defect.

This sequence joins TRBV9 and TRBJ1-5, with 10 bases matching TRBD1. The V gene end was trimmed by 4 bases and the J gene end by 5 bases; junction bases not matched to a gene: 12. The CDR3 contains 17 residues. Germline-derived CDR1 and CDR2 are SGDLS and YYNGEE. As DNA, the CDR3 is TGTGCCAGCAGCAGGAGCGAGACAGGGGGCTCCCATCAGCCCCAGCATTTT. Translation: CASSRSETGGSHQPQHF.

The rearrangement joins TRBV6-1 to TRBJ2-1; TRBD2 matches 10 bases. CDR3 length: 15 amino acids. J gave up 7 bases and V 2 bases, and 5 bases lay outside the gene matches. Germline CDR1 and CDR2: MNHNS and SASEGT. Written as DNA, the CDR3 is TGTGCCAGCAGTGAAAATAGCGGGGGGCGGAATGAGCAGTTCTTC. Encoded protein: CASSENSGGRNEQFF.

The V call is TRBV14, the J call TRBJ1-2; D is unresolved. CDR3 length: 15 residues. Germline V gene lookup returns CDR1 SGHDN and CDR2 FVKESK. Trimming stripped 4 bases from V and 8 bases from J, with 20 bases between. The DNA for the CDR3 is TGTGCCAGCAGCCGGTTAGACCGGCAACTCAGGGGCTACACCTTC. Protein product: CASSRLDRQLRGYTF.

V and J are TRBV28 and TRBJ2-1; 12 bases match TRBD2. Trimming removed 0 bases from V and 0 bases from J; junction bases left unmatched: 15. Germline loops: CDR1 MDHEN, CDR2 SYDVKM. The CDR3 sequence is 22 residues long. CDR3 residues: CASSLCWQASGGAHSSYNEQFF. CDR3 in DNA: TGTGCCAGCAGTTTATGCTGGCAGGCTAGCGGGGGGGCCCATAGCTCCTACAATGAGCAGTTCTTC. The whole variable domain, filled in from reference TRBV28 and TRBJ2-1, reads DVKVTQSSRYLVKRTGEKVFLECVQDMDHENMFWYRQDPGLGLRLIYFSYDVKMKEKGDIPEGYSVSREKKERFSLILESASTNQTSMYLCASSLCWQASGGAHSSYNEQFFGPGTRLTVL.

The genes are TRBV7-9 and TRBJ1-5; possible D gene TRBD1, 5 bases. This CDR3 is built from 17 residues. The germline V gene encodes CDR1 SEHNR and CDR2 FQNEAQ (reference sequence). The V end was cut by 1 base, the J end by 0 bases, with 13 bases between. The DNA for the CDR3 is TGTGCCAGCAGCTTAGTGGGGGAGGAGGATAGCAATCAGCCCCAGCATTTT. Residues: CASSLVGEEDSNQPQHF.

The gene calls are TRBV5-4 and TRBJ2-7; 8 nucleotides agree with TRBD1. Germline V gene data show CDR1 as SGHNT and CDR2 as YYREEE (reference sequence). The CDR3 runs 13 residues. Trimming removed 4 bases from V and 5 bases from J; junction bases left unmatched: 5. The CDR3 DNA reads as TGTGCCAGCAGCCGTAGGGGACAGGACGAGCAGTACTTC. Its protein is CASSRRGQDEQYF. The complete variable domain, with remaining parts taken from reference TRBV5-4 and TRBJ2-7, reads ETGVTQSPTHLIKTRGQQVTLRCSSQSGHNTVSWYQQALGQGPQFIFQYYREEENGRGNFPPRFSGLQFPNYSSELNVNALELDDSALYLCASSRRGQDEQYFGPGTRLTVT.

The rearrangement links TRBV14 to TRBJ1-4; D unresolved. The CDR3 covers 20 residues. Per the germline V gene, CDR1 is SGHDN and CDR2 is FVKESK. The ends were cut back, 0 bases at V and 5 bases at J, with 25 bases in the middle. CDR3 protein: CASSQELELRYKPPNEKLFF. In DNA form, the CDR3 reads TGTGCCAGCAGCCAAGAATTAGAGTTGCGGTATAAACCCCCGAATGAAAAACTGTTTTTT.

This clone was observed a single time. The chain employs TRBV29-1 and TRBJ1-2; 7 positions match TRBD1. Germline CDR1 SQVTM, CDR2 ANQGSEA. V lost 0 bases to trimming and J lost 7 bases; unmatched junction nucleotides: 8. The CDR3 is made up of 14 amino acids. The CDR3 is CSVEDRAEGAGYTF. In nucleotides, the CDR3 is TGCAGCGTTGAAGATCGAGCTGAGGGGGCTGGCTACACCTTC. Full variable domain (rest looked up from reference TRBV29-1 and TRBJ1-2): SAVISQKPSRDICQRGTSLTIQCQVDSQVTMMFWYRQQPGQSLTLIATANQGSEATYESGFVIDKFPISRPNLTFSTLTVSNMSPEDSSIYLCSVEDRAEGAGYTFGSGTRLTVV.

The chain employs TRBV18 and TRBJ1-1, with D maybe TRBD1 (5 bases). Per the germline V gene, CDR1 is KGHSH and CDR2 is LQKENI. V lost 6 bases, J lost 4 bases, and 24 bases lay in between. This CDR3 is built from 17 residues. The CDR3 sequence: CASSDYISVGDGTEAFF. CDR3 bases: TGTGCCAGCTCGGACTACATCTCAGTGGGGGATGGCACTGAAGCTTTCTTT. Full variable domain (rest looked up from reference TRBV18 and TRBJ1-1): NAGVMQNPRHLVRRRGQEARLRCSPMKGHSHVYWYRQLPEEGLKFMVYLQKENIIDESGMPKERFSAEFPKEGPSILRIQQVVRGDSAAYFCASSDYISVGDGTEAFFGQGTRLTVV.

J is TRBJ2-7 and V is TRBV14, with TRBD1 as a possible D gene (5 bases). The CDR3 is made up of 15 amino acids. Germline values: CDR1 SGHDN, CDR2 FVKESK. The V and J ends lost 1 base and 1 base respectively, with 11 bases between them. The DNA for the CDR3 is TGTGCCAGCAGCCAAGGGAAACAGGCATCCTACGAGCAGTACTTC. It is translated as CASSQGKQASYEQYF.